This T cell receptor beta chain was identified in a study of shared clonotypes between healthy human individuals. Overall study results and limits: Having only a few donors restricted how much genetic and exposure-history diversity was captured. Clonotype sharing among donors, it was expected, would be affected by sequencing depth.

Genomic DNA from each subset was divided evenly over several immunoSEQ plates. Method: immunoSEQ multiplex PCR; TCRdb's copy keeps in-frame clones and lacks some. The sample records around 500,000 clones, 78% being singletons. V was trimmed by 4 bases and J by 4 bases, leaving 12 bases between them. CDR1 SGHRS and CDR2 YFSETQ come from the germline V gene. The CDR3 contains 14 residues. This clone was seen only once. Its antigen is not known. This clonotype was obtained from a woman between 35 and 50 years old in good health. Some clones in this sample may be carry-over from other donors' samples. The V gene is TRBV5-1, the J gene TRBJ2-1; a weak D match, TRBD2 (5 bases). Sample: PBMCs. CDR3 DNA sequence: TGCGCCAGCAGCATGGAGAGGGAGTACAATGAGCAGTTCTTC. Translated: CASSMEREYNEQFF.